This TCR beta chain was identified during a study of T cells after yellow fever vaccination. Study-wide results and caveats: Peak timing came faster in the weaker secondary response, day 5 versus 15. A small share of clonotypes appeared in both CD4 and CD8 compartments. Contamination by abundant bulk-population clonotypes could be present in FACS-sorted repertoires.

CDR1 is SQVTM, CDR2 ANQGSEA, per germline. Trimming removed 6 bases at V and 7 bases at J, with 13 bases between. The CDR3 length is 12 residues. Worth noting for this clonotype: The target antigen is unknown. A much larger clone lies one base from this, so it may be a read error.

Each CDR3 protein gets one entry after TCRdb re-called the 5' RACE reads with MiXCR. The table lists roughly 250,000 distinct CDR3 sequences, over 10% of them singletons. The TCR was taken from a man aged 30 to 45 who received the YFV17D yellow fever vaccine. The rearrangement joins TRBV29-1 to TRBJ2-1, with D maybe TRBD2 (6 bases). The sequences come from CD4+ T cells sorted from PBMCs, collected 45 days after the yellow fever booster vaccination. Here the CDR3 reads CSVGGIGNEQFF. The CDR3 coding sequence is TGCAGCGTAGGCGGGATAGGAAATGAGCAGTTCTTC.